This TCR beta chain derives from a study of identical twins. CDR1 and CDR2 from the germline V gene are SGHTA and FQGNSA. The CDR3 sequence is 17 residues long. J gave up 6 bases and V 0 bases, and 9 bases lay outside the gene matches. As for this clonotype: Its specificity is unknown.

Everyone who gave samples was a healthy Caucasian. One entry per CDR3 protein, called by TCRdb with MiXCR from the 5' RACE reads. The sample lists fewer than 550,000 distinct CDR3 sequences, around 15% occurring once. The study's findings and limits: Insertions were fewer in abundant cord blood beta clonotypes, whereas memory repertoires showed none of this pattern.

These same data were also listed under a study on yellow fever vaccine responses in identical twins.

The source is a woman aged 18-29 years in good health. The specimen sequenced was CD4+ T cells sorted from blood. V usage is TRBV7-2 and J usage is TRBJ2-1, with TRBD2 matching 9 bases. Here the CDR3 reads CASSLAIGTSPVNEQFF. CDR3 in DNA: TGTGCCAGCAGCTTAGCGATCGGGACTAGCCCTGTCAATGAGCAGTTCTTC.